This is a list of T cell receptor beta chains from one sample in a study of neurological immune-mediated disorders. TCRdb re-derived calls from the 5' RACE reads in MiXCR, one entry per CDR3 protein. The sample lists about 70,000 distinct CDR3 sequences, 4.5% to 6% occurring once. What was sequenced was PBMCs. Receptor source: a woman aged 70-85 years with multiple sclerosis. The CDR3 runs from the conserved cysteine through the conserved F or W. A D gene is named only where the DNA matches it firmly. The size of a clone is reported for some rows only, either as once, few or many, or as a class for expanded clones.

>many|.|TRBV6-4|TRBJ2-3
TGTGCCAGCGCCGCAGGAGCTAGCAACCCAGATACGCAGTATTTT
CASAAGASNPDTQYF
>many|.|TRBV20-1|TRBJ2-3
TGCAGTGCTAGTGGATATACGCAGTATTTT
CSASGYTQYF
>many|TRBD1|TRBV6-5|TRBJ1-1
TGTGCCAGCAGCCGGACAGGGGGAGGGAACACTGAAGCTTTCTTT
CASSRTGGGNTEAFF
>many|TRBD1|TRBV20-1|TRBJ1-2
TGCAGTGCTAGTCCTGGACAGGGGAACTATGGCTACACCTTC
CSASPGQGNYGYTF
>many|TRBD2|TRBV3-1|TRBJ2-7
TGTGCCAGCAGCCAGAACTTAGCGGGATGGGGATACGAGCAGTACTTC
CASSQNLAGWGYEQYF
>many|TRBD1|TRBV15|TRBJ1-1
TGTGCCACCAGCCCCCGGGACAGGGGCGGGAACACTGAAGCTTTCTTT
CATSPRDRGGNTEAFF
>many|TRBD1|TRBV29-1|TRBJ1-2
TGCAGCGTTACTCTTACATCGGGGACAGGGGATGGCTACACCTTC
CSVTLTSGTGDGYTF
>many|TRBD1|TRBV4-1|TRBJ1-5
TGCGCCAGCAGCCAAGAAGGAGGACAGGGCAATCAGCCCCAGCATTTT
CASSQEGGQGNQPQHF
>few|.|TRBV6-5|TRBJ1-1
TGTGCCAGCAGCGACGGCAGGCTGAACACTGAAGCTTTCTTT
CASSDGRLNTEAFF
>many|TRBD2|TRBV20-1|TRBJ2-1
TGCAGTACAGGTGGTCTAGCGGAGTACAATGAGCAGTTCTTC
CSTGGLAEYNEQFF
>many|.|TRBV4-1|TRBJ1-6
TGCGCCAGCAGCCAAGATACAGGAGGGGATTCACCCCTCCACTTT
CASSQDTGGDSPLHF
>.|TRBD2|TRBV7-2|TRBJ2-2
TGTGCCAGCAGCTTAGTCGAGGGAGGGAATAGCACCGGGGAGCTGTTTTTT
CASSLVEGGNSTGELFF
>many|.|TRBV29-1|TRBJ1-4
TGCAGCGTTGTGGAAAGAACAACTAATGAAAAACTGTTTTTT
CSVVERTTNEKLFF
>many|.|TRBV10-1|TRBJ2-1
TGCGCCAGCGGACGATACAATGAGCAGTTCTTC
CASGRYNEQFF
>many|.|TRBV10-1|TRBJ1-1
TGCGCCAGCAGGCAGGGGAGAGACACTGAAGCTTTCTTT
CASRQGRDTEAFF
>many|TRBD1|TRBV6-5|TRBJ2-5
TGTGCCAGCAGTTACGCAGGGGGCGAGGAGACCCAGTACTTC
CASSYAGGEETQYF
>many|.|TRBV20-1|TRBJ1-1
TGCAGTGCTAAAAATATAGGGCGGATAAACACTGAAGCTTTCTTT
CSAKNIGRINTEAFF
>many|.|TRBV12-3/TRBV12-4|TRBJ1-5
TGTGCCAGCAGTTTTCAGGGGACCGGGAGTACGCCCCAGCATTTT
CASSFQGTGSTPQHF
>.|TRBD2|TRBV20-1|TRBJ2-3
TGCAGTGCTAACTTCCTTAGCGGGATCACAGATACGCAGTATTTT
CSANFLSGITDTQYF
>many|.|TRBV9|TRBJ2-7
TGTGCCAGCAATCGCGGGGATAACTTCTACGAGCAGTACTTC
CASNRGDNFYEQYF
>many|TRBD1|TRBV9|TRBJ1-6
TGTGCCAGCAGCACCCAGGACAGGGTGAGCGGATCACCCCTCCACTTT
CASSTQDRVSGSPLHF
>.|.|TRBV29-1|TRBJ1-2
TGCAGCGTTGACAGCCTCTATGGCTACACCTTC
CSVDSLYGYTF
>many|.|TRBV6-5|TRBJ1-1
TGTGCCAGCAGTTACGAGGGGTTGGTCGCTGCTGAAGCTTTCTTT
CASSYEGLVAAEAFF
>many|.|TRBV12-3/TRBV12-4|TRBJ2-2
TGTGCCAGCAGTTTAGTTGCTGTAACCGGGGAGCTGTTTTTT
CASSLVAVTGELFF
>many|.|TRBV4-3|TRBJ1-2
TGCGCCAGCAGCCAAGACCCGGGACACAACTATGGCTACACCTTC
CASSQDPGHNYGYTF
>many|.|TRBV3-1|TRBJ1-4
TGTGCCAGCAGCCAAGATCCATCTAGGAATGAAAAACTGTTTTTT
CASSQDPSRNEKLFF
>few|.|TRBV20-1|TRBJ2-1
TGCAGTGCTAGTCCCGTCGATGAGCAGTTCTTC
CSASPVDEQFF
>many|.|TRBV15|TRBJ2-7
TGTGCCACCAGCAGAGTGGTGGGCGAGCAGTACTTC
CATSRVVGEQYF
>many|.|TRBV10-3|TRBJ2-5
TGTGCCATCAGTGAGTCGGGGGAGACCCAGTACTTC
CAISESGETQYF
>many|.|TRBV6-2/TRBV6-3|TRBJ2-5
TGTGCCAGCACGGTACCGGGAGAGCCCCAAGAGACCCAGTACTTC
CASTVPGEPQETQYF
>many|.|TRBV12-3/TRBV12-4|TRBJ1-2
TGTGCCAGCAGTTTACGTGCGGGCTATGGCTACACCTTC
CASSLRAGYGYTF
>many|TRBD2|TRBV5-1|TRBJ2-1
TGCGCCAGCAGCGCGGGAGGGCCTTGGGAGCAGTTCTTC
CASSAGGPWEQFF